The 9 T cell receptor beta chains presented below share a single source sample, sequenced in a study of blood T cell repertoires in COVID-19. Repertoires were generated with immunoSEQ multiplex PCR, while TCRdb's copy carries only in-frame clones and drops some. The data show about 50,000 clones, approximately 89% seen once. The sequenced material came from peripheral blood. The receptors stem from a woman of 80 years or more with acute or convalescent COVID-19.

The J gene is TRBJ2-3, the V gene TRBV28; 13 bases match TRBD2. Germline V gene data show CDR1 as MDHEN and CDR2 as SYDVKM. The trim removed 6 bases at V and 4 bases at J, leaving 7 bases unmatched. The CDR3 length is 16 residues. CDR3 in DNA: TGTGCCAGCAGCTACACTAGCGGGGGGGCAGCAGATACGCAGTATTTT. It yields the protein CASSYTSGGAADTQYF.

This chain uses TRBV4-1 with TRBJ2-1; 8 bases are a match to TRBD1. In germline, CDR1 is MGHRA, CDR2 YSYEKL. V was pared by 1 base and J by 7 bases, with 12 bases of the junction left unmatched. This CDR3 is 17 amino acids long. The CDR3 sequence: CASSQGVETGVFNEQFF. The CDR3 DNA sequence: TGCGCCAGCAGCCAAGGGGTGGAGACAGGGGTCTTTAATGAGCAGTTCTTC.

This chain connects TRBV19 to TRBJ2-2; 7 positions agree with TRBD1. This CDR3 has 15 residues. Germline CDR1 LNHDA, CDR2 SQIVND (reference sequence). The ends lost 6 bases at V and 2 bases at J; junction bases unmatched: 6. The CDR3 bases are TGTGCCAGTAGGCCGGGACAGAAAAACACCGGGGAGCTGTTTTTT. Translation gives CASRPGQKNTGELFF.

This clone has only a few counts. The chain is built from TRBV4-1 and TRBJ2-2, with 11 bases fitting TRBD2. This CDR3 has 19 amino acids. CDR1 MGHRA and CDR2 YSYEKL come from the germline V gene. V dropped 4 bases and J dropped 4; count of bases not matched to a gene: 14. CDR3 sequence: CASSPHLGLAGSGTGELFF. CDR3 bases: TGCGCCAGCAGCCCCCATTTAGGACTAGCGGGCTCGGGCACCGGGGAGCTGTTTTTT.

This clone was observed a single time. The chain employs TRBV10-3 and TRBJ2-1; 8 bases agree with TRBD2. J was trimmed by 8 bases and V by 8 bases; bases with no gene match: 8. The CDR3 runs 13 residues. The germline V gene has CDR1 ENHRY and CDR2 SYGVKD. Written as DNA, the CDR3 is TGTGCCATCCGGGGGGGCTGGGAAGATGAGCAGTTCTTC. It codes for CAIRGGWEDEQFF.

This clone was detected only once. The rearrangement links TRBV18 to TRBJ2-5, with 15 bases that match TRBD2. Germline CDR1 is KGHSH and CDR2 is LQKENI. V gave up 3 bases and J gave up 4 bases; unmatched junction bases: 9. The CDR3 totals 18 residues. CDR3 nucleotides: TGTGCCAGCTCACCCCCGGGACTAGCGGGGGGTATAGGAGAGACCCAGTACTTC. Residues: CASSPPGLAGGIGETQYF.

The genes are TRBV7-9 and TRBJ2-5, with TRBD2 as a possible D gene (6 bases). Trimming left V 5 bases short and J 5 bases short, with 15 bases between. This CDR3 is 14 amino acids long. Germline CDR1 SEHNR, CDR2 FQNEAQ (reference sequence). In DNA, the CDR3 is TGTGCCAGCAGCCGGGGGAGGTCGGGGGAGACCCAGTACTTC. This translates into CASSRGRSGETQYF.

This chain connects TRBV19 to TRBJ2-7; TRBD1 matches 12 bases. Germline V CDR1 and CDR2: LNHDA, SQIVND (reference sequence). V lost 6 bases and J lost 7; bases outside the gene matches: 10. The CDR3 has 15 residues. The CDR3 DNA reads TGTGCCAGTAGCAATCCGGGACAGGGGGCATGGGAGCAGTACTTC. As protein: CASSNPGQGAWEQYF.

The table lists this clone with a count of one. This chain connects TRBV3-1 (or the pseudogene TRBV3-2) to TRBJ2-7, with 7 bases aligning to TRBD1. This CDR3 spans 18 amino acids. With 0 bases clipped from V and 1 base from J, the junction kept 12 bases outside the gene matches. The V gene's germline CDR1 is LGHDT and CDR2 YNNKEL (reference sequence). The CDR3 DNA follows: TGTGCCAGCAGCCAAGATCCGTTTGACAGGGTTAGGTCCTACGAGCAGTACTTC. The encoded protein is CASSQDPFDRVRSYEQYF.